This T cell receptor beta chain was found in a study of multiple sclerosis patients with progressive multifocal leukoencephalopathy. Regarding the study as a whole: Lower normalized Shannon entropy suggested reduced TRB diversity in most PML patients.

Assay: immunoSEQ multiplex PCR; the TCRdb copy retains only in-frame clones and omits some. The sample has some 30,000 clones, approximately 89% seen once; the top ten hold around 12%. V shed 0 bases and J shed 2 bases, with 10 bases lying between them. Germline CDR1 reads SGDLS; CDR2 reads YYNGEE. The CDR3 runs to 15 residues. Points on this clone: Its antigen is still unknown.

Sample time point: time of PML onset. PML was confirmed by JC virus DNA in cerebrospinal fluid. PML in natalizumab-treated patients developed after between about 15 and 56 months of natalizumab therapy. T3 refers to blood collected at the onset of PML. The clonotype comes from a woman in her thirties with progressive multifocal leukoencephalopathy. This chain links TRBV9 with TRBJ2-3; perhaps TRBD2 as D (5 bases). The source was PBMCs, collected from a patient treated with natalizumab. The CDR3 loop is CASSVDPGNTDTQYF. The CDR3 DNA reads TGTGCCAGCAGCGTAGATCCGGGAAACACAGATACGCAGTATTTT.